This T cell receptor beta chain was captured in a study of T cell clonality in common variable immunodeficiency. Study-level findings and limits: CVID subjects had higher TCRbeta clonality than healthy controls, most marked in about a third. Common variable immunodeficiency TCR beta sequences reportedly had fewer deletions and N-nucleotide insertions.

Between the trimmed V and J ends, which lost 4 bases and 6 bases, there was a span of 11 bases. CDR1 and CDR2 (germline): SGHTA, FQGTGA. The CDR3 consists of 13 residues. Data came from immunoSEQ multiplex PCR; TCRdb stores just in-frame clones and leaves some out. The profile covers 51,000 or so clones, none occurring a single time. In its sample, this clone was seen many times. What it binds is unknown. The CDR3 end lies 3 residues beyond the end of the read and is filled in from the germline J gene. The sample comprised peripheral blood mononuclear cells. V gene TRBV7-3 combines with J gene TRBJ2-3, with D unclear. The receptor's source is a person between 18 and 75 years old in good health. CDR3 protein: CASSSLLRDTQYF. The DNA read from the CDR3 is TGTGCCAGCAGCTCGCTACTTCGGGATACG.